One and the same sample provided the 6 T cell receptor beta chains below, sequenced in a study of T cell responses to AZD1222 COVID-19 vaccine (dated by TCRdb to the early 2020s). Library preparation used the immunoSEQ multiplex PCR assay. Drawn from immuneACCESS, this table holds only the in-frame rearrangements with V and J called that TCRdb kept. Clones are partly lost; checked studies trace under half to an unresolved V gene and leave the rest unexplained. The sample contains more than 110,000 clones, roughly 90% of them found a single time. The ten largest account for roughly 3.1% of the sample. Per the publication, the time point label means: baseline before first vaccination. Here the sequenced sample was peripheral blood, taken on day 0 of AZD1222 vaccination. The source of these receptors is an adult in good health.

The chain links TRBV19 to TRBJ1-1, with D unresolved. The V end lost 3 bases, the J end lost 5 bases, and 10 bases lay between the germline ends. The CDR3 extends over 13 amino acids. CDR1 is LNHDA and CDR2 is SQIVND in the germline V gene (reference sequence). The CDR3 sequence: CASSIRGGTEAFF. In nucleotides, the CDR3 is TGTGCCAGTAGTATCCGGGGAGGAACTGAAGCTTTCTTT. Complete variable domain (other parts from reference TRBV19 and TRBJ1-1): DGGITQSPKYLFRKEGQNVTLSCEQNLNHDAMYWYRQDPGQGLRLIYYSQIVNDFQKGDIAEGYSVSREKKESFPLTVTSAQKNPTAFYLCASSIRGGTEAFFGQGTRLTVV.

This chain connects TRBV28 to TRBJ1-2; 7 bases line up with TRBD1. The V segment lost 7 bases and the J segment 5 bases; nucleotides outside the gene matches: 19. This CDR3 comprises 17 residues. Germline lookup yields CDR1 MDHEN and CDR2 SYDVKM. CDR3 protein: CASKPSPGQAGGYGYTF. DNA of the CDR3: TGTGCCAGCAAACCGAGCCCCGGACAGGCGGGGGGATATGGCTACACCTTC.

The chain is built from TRBV6-2 or TRBV6-3 and TRBJ1-4; weak D call: TRBD1 (5 bases). The V and J ends lost 4 bases and 4 bases respectively, with 13 bases between them. CDR1 is MNHEY and CDR2 is SVGEGT in the germline V gene. The CDR3 extends over 15 amino acids. CDR3 protein: CASSSHRDGNEKLFF. The CDR3, as DNA: TGTGCCAGCAGTTCCCATCGGGACGGTAATGAAAAACTGTTTTTT.

V usage is TRBV2 and J usage is TRBJ2-7; a weak D match, TRBD1 (7 bases). The CDR3 length is 15 residues. Trimming shortened V by 3 bases and J by 4 bases, and 16 bases separated the two germline ends. Germline CDR1 reads SNHLY; CDR2 reads FYNNEI. CDR3 protein: CASSDSRGVVYEQYF. The CDR3, as DNA: TGTGCCAGCAGTGATTCCAGGGGGGTGGTTTACGAGCAGTACTTC.

The genes are TRBV3-1 (or the pseudogene TRBV3-2) and TRBJ1-5; TRBD1 agrees at 7 bases. The CDR3 is made up of 15 amino acids. V lost 1 base, J lost 4 bases, and 4 bases stayed unmatched. Per the germline V gene, CDR1 is LGHDT and CDR2 is YNNKEL (reference sequence). The chain's CDR3 is CASSQAGTENQPQHF. The CDR3 nucleotides are TGTGCCAGCAGCCAAGCCGGGACAGAGAATCAGCCCCAGCATTTT.

The rearrangement uses TRBV4-1 and TRBJ1-5; possible D gene TRBD1, 6 bases. Looked up from germline, CDR1 is MGHRA and CDR2 is YSYEKL. The CDR3 spans 16 residues. V was pared by 0 bases and J by 0 bases, with 9 bases between. The CDR3 sequence: CASSQETGYSNQPQHF. The CDR3 DNA is TGCGCCAGCAGCCAAGAAACAGGGTATAGCAATCAGCCCCAGCATTTT.